This T cell receptor beta chain was recovered during a study of cytomegalovirus exposure and HLA in healthy donors (dated by TCRdb to 2016 to 2017). A note on the overall study: According to an earlier analysis of a few hundred of the donors, roughly 180 million T cells yielded roughly 100 million unique TCR beta sequences and less than 300 Gb of sequence data. Roughly 300 gigabases of sequencing data and 70 million to 85 million unique TCR sequences were included in an early release covering 550 to 800 HLA-typed donors. Of the 350 to 400 genotyped donors, about 80% fell in the genetic ancestry cluster associated with self-reported Caucasian donors. The study was designed to test whether signatures of past pathogen exposure could be identified by cataloging public T cell receptors. The study profiled the T cell repertoires of more than 500 subjects by immunosequencing and related them to cytomegalovirus serostatus. In addition to the first cohort of roughly 700 subjects, a separate validation cohort of 120 different subjects was used. To predict cytomegalovirus infection status, the study brought together high-throughput TCR immunosequencing, statistical association of individual TCRs with disease status, and machine learning. To study patterns of TCR occurrence, a later analysis re-analyzed previously published TCR beta repertoires from 500 to 850 donors and added high-resolution HLA genotyping. The later analysis used no new phenotypic data to find candidate immune exposures, relying instead on TCR beta sequences and their occurrence across donors. In an earlier analysis of a few hundred of the donors, high-throughput TCR beta sequencing was used to judge whether each TCR beta V gene segment behaved as functional or pseudogenic. Donor age, sex, ethnicity and CMV serostatus were compiled alongside the repertoire data. A later genetic analysis took genome-wide SNP genotypes for about 65% of the 666 donors and used that subset as a discovery cohort. Every repertoire in the discovery cohort had been generated on one and the same sequencing platform. HLA typing covered class I and class II loci at four-digit resolution. The number of donors typed differed by locus, with 629-630 for A, B, C, DRB1 and DQB1, roughly 550 for DQA1, over 600 for DPA1, and about 450 for DPB1. Four or five DR-DQ haplotypes were handled as single units for association and clustering because linkage in the cohort was strong. Across some 400 genotyped donors of the cohort, an average of roughly 250,000 unique TCR beta nucleotide sequences per donor were sequenced, and 15% to 20% of those sequences were non-productive.

Paper-wide results and their limitations: In an earlier analysis of more than 500 of the donors, most TCR beta V segments appeared in productive rearrangements about 90% or about 30% of the time, broadly matching IMGT annotations. When HLA alleles, especially DR and DQ, strongly co-occurred, attributing TCR associations to individual alleles was difficult. It was suggested by the authors that the approach could potentially be generalized to other disease states and immunological phenotypes. A later genetic analysis associated a missense DCLRE1C variant with V-gene and J-gene trimming of TCR beta chains, and an independent cohort replicated the association. A further reported finding was that TCR beta sequences accurately predicted the HLA-A and HLA-B alleles for most subjects in the first cohort. In a later analysis, HLA-associated TCR beta chains were found to be more clonally expanded and to have lower generation probabilities than equally common non-associated chains. Correlated functional status among segregating V segments might reflect linkage disequilibrium, but an unknown experimental factor could not be ruled out. Roughly uniform sequencing depth across donors was assumed in presence/absence analyses, although this assumption may not hold. Across donors, most TCR sequences were observed very rarely, whereas some public TCRs were present in many individuals. Cytomegalovirus status was reported to be diagnosed by the classifier with high specificity and sensitivity in both the original and validation cohorts. According to a later analysis, most CMV-associated TCR beta chains appeared to be HLA-restricted, and the HLA associations seemed to be driven largely by CMV exposure. In a later analysis, several top co-occurrence clusters were reported to appear linked to parvovirus B19, influenza, CMV and Epstein-Barr virus. A few of the identified cytomegalovirus-associated TCR beta chains were confirmed in vitro to be specific for cytomegalovirus antigens. In a later genetic analysis, fewer N-insertions in productive TCRs were reported among donors in an Asian-associated ancestry cluster than the 666-donor mean. A cluster of highly shared sequence variants was judged likely to represent a technical artifact of the sequencing pipeline. According to a later analysis, TCR association rates differed among HLA loci, with DRB1 alleles showing the most associated TCRs and HLA-C alleles showing the fewest. The study listed 150 to 200 TCR beta chains as associated with cytomegalovirus. Because counts were too low, more than 15 rarely observed V segments, including chromosome 9 orphons, were left out of the earlier analysis of a few hundred of the donors. Because some donors lacked HLA typing at each locus, the association tests relied only on the typed subset. For the cohort, immune exposure information was limited to CMV serostatus. Specific HLA alleles were associated with more than 15,000 TCR beta sequences at a false discovery rate of 0.05 in a later analysis. Some IMGT-functional V segments, including TRBV6-2 and TRBV6-3, could not be told apart with the 87-base-pair reads, so those segments were excluded. In this cohort, only TCR beta chains were sequenced, and detectable features were limited by the absence of alpha or paired-chain data.

Note on this clone: The specificity of this receptor is unknown. The sample holds no much larger clone one base away, and base qualities are not on file.

In total, more than 500 healthy bone marrow donors made up the cohort. All cohort members were sampled while nominally healthy, although unrecorded immune exposures were likely present. The donor was CMV seronegative and belonged to the group of around 400 seronegative cohort members. Each donor provided a peripheral blood sample, and peripheral blood mononuclear cells were used for TCR beta sequencing. Genomic DNA extraction from the blood cell samples was performed with the Qiagen DNeasy Blood Extraction Kit. The CDR3 goes from the cysteine to the phenylalanine over 16 residues. The DNA shown is the 48-base CDR3, in frame from base 1. Deletion took 3 bases off V and 0 bases off J, with a span of 13 bases between the germline ends. The protocol used for the library was the immunoSEQ multiplex PCR assay. The multiplex PCR relied on a mix of 60 forward primers for TCR Vbeta segments and 13 reverse primers for TCR Jbeta segments. The CDR3 region of rearranged TCR beta genes was amplified from genomic DNA with a multiplex PCR assay. On the Illumina HiSeq System, the amplified TCR beta libraries were sequenced as 87-base-pair reads. The study's processing was this. In a later analysis, tens of millions of unique TCR beta chains were counted across the roughly 670 repertoires, and around 10 million of these chains were shared by at least two donors. To remove PCR and sequencing errors, raw reads were error-corrected and collapsed into unique sequences using a nearest-neighbor algorithm that merged closely related sequences. Alignment of CDR3 sequences to IMGT reference sequences was used to assign V, D and J gene segments. For a sequence to be retained, at least a six-nucleotide match to both a V gene segment and a J gene segment was required. A rearrangement was called productive if the CDR3 had no stop codons and remained in frame with V and J, and every other rearrangement was called non-productive. CDR3 was defined according to IMGT convention as the region running from the second conserved V-encoded cysteine to the conserved J-encoded phenylalanine. In an earlier analysis of around 640 of the donors, sequences lacking an unambiguous match to a single V gene segment were excluded. In an earlier analysis of 587 of the donors, a V segment was called functional when productive rearrangements were above 56.7%, and segregating when the standard deviation between donors exceeded 5%. A statistical classification framework was built to diagnose cytomegalovirus status from the catalog of TCR beta chain sequences. In a later analysis, TCR nucleotide sequences were compared against IMGT/GENE-DB human TR gene sequences so that V and J genes could be assigned. Using the TCRdist pipeline, a later analysis assigned CDR3 sequences along with most-parsimonious VDJ recombination scenarios. In a later analysis, each TCR beta chain was defined by its CDR3 amino acid sequence together with its V-gene family, and reads lacking a unique V-gene family were excluded. A later analysis removed 600 or so highly shared, low-generation-probability nucleotide sequences to deal with suspected cross-contamination and a sequencing artifact. In a later analysis, a clonal expansion index was calculated for each public chain from normalized within-repertoire ranks of inferred template counts. In a later analysis, generation probabilities were computed using a VDJ recombination model fitted to out-of-frame rearrangements, and the results were checked against IGoR. A later analysis scored TCR-TCR, TCR-HLA and TCR-CMV co-occurrence with hypergeometric tests, applying a repertoire-size bias correction to TCR pairs. In a later analysis, false discovery rates were estimated by permuting HLA or CMV assignments 20 times. In a later analysis, co-occurring TCRs were grouped with DBSCAN, and TCRdist sequence similarity was added when clustering was performed within HLA-allele-positive subsets. For co-occurrence clustering, repertoires with fewer than 30,000 or more than 120,000 public chains were excluded, along with five repertoires with anomalous nucleotide sharing. TCRdb holds this immuneACCESS table with in-frame rearrangements only. Some clones are missing; in checked studies, unresolved V genes explain under half, and the rest has no known cause. The DNA gave D and trimming, while V, J and clone size come from that table. The sample has fewer than 75,000 clones on record, around four fifths of them singletons. The top ten clones comprise approximately 4.2% of the sample.

This receptor was taken from a woman aged 25-40 years in good health and CMV-seronegative. The chain couples TRBV5-7 to TRBJ1-3; no D gene can be assigned with confidence. TRBV5-7 is an open reading frame, and its role is uncertain. Input material: PBMCs. The CDR3 corresponds to CASSSETVSSGNTIYF. The nucleotide sequence reads as follows: TGTGCCAGCAGCTCAGAGACTGTCAGCTCTGGAAACACCATATATTTT.